This T cell receptor (beta chain) was found in a study of CD8 T cells in Susac syndrome. Note on this clonotype: The antigen remains undetermined.

V was cut by 0 bases and J by 12 bases, with 15 bases left in between. The CDR3 has 13 residues. CDR1 is LGHNA, CDR2 YNFKEQ, per germline. Random hexamers primed reverse transcription of about 0.45 to 1 ug RNA. TCR beta CDR3 was amplified by immunoSEQ multiplex PCR. This amplification extended across 54 Vbeta and 13 Jbeta segments. TCRdb re-called the immunoSEQ multiplex PCR reads through MiXCR, storing one row per CDR3 protein. This table has about 110,000 distinct CDR3 sequences, approximately 96% appearing once. Study-wide results and limits: The authors acknowledged that the study's TCR sequencing and HLA analysis involved relatively few individuals.

J is TRBJ2-7 and V is TRBV4-2; possible D gene TRBD1, 5 bases. This TCR derives from a human donor in good health. The sequenced sample consisted of CD4+ T cells from PBMCs. The DNA for the CDR3 is TGTGCCAGCAGCCAAGATCGATCTCTAGGGGCGTACTTC. It specifies CASSQDRSLGAYF.